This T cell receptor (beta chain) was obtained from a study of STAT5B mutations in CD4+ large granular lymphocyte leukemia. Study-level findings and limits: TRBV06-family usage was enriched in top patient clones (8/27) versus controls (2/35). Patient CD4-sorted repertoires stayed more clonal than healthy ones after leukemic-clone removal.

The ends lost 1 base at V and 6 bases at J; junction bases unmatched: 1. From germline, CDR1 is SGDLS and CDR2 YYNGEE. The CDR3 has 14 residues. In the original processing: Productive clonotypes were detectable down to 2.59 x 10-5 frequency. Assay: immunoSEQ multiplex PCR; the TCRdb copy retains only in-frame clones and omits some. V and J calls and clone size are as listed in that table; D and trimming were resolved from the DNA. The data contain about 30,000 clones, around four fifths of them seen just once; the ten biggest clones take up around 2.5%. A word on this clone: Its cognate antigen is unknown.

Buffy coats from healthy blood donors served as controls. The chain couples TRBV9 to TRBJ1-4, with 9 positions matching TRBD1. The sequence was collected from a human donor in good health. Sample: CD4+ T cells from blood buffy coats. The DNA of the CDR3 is TGTGCCAGCAGCGTACGGGACAGGGATGAAAAACTGTTTTTT. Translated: CASSVRDRDEKLFF. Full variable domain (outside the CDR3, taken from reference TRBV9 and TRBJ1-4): DSGVTQTPKHLITATGQRVTLRCSPRSGDLSVYWYQQSLDQGLQFLIQYYNGEERAKGNILERFSAQQFPDLHSELNLSSLELGDSALYFCASSVRDRDEKLFFGSGTQLSVL.